What follows are 24 T cell receptor beta chains derived from one specimen sequenced in a study of shared clonotypes between healthy human individuals. Assay: immunoSEQ multiplex PCR; the TCRdb copy retains only in-frame clones and omits some. The repertoire includes roughly 2,000,000 clones, around 93% of them detected once, and about 1.6% sits in the top ten. CD8 cells classed as naive were CD45RO-negative and positively selected for CCR7, excluding terminally differentiated effector memory CD45RA+ cells. The source material was naive CD8+ T cells from PBMCs. The source of these receptors is a man between 18 and 29 years old in good health. Some clones in this sample may be carry-over from other donors' samples.

The CDR3 DNA reads TGCGCCAGCAGTCTGAGGACAGAATACACTGAAGCTTTCTTT. Its translation: CASSLRTEYTEAFF. The J gene is TRBJ1-1, the V gene TRBV4-1, with a weak D call TRBD1 (6 bases). The V end was cut by 6 bases, the J end by 3 bases, with 14 bases between. CDR3 length equals 14 residues. Per the germline V gene, CDR1 is MGHRA and CDR2 is YSYEKL.

The chain employs TRBV30 and TRBJ2-7, with D possibly TRBD1 on 5 matching bases. CDR3 size: 17 residues. CDR1 is GTSNPN and CDR2 is SVGIG in the germline V gene (reference sequence). V was trimmed by 0 bases and J by 1 base, leaving 19 bases between them. The chain's CDR3 is CAWSVSAGQDPSYEQYF. CDR3 coding DNA: TGTGCCTGGAGTGTATCTGCAGGGCAGGACCCGTCCTACGAGCAGTACTTC.

On this clone itself: The DNA is left out, because the CDR3 cannot be placed on it with certainty; the CDR3 is given as TCRdb lists it. This chain joins TRBV19 and TRBJ2-2. Germline values: CDR1 LNHDA, CDR2 SQIVND (reference sequence). The CDR3 sequence runs 14 residues, both termini included. CDR3 sequence reads: CASLRFGDTGELFF.

V and J are TRBV5-6 and TRBJ2-5; D gene unclear. This CDR3 has 13 residues. V lost 4 bases and J lost 3, with 10 bases in between. Germline values: CDR1 SGHDT, CDR2 YYEEEE. CDR3 amino acids: CASSPYREETQYF. In DNA, the CDR3 is TGTGCCAGCAGCCCGTACCGGGAAGAGACCCAGTACTTC.

This chain joins TRBV10-3 and TRBJ2-3, with D possibly being TRBD1 or TRBD2 (5 bases each). The CDR3 is 19 amino acids. Trimming removed 0 bases from V and 0 bases from J, with 19 bases in between. The germline gives CDR1 ENHRY, CDR2 SYGVKD. CDR3 DNA sequence: TGTGCCATCAGTGAGTCACTGAGGGGAAAAGTGGGCAGCACAGATACGCAGTATTTT. It encodes CAISESLRGKVGSTDTQYF.

The chain uses TRBV5-6 and TRBJ2-7; 8 positions match TRBD2. CDR3 length: 15 amino acids. After removal of 2 bases from V and 7 bases from J, the junction contained 11 bases not matched to a gene. Germline CDR1 and CDR2: SGHDT and YYEEEE. CDR3 region: CASSFPGRARGEQYF. In nucleotides, the CDR3 is TGTGCCAGCAGCTTCCCCGGGAGGGCCAGGGGAGAGCAGTACTTC.

The chain combines TRBV25-1 with TRBJ2-3; D might be TRBD2 (6 bases). V lost 7 bases, J lost 6 bases, and 23 bases lay in between. The CDR3 extends over 16 amino acids. Germline assignment: CDR1 MGHDK and CDR2 SYGVNS. The CDR3 loop is CASNPRMTGVTDTQYF. Here the CDR3 DNA reads TGTGCCAGCAACCCACGAATGACGGGGGTTACGGATACGCAGTATTTT.

The chain joins TRBV27 to TRBJ1-1, with a weak D call TRBD1 (5 bases). Germline V gene data show CDR1 as MNHEY and CDR2 as SMNVEV (reference sequence). The ends were cut back, 6 bases at V and 3 bases at J, with 17 bases in the middle. The CDR3 consists of 15 residues. The DNA of the CDR3 is TGTGCCAGCAGCCCCGCACAGGAAGGGTACACTGAAGCTTTCTTT. This sequence encodes CASSPAQEGYTEAFF.

The rearrangement links TRBV6-1 to TRBJ2-1, with 9 bases lining up with TRBD2. This CDR3 comprises 16 residues. CDR1 is MNHNS, CDR2 SASEGT, per germline. V shed 0 bases and J 5 bases; nucleotides not matched to a gene: 5. The CDR3 is CASSEARTSADNEQFF. CDR3 nucleotides: TGTGCCAGCAGTGAAGCTAGGACTAGCGCAGACAATGAGCAGTTCTTC.

The rearrangement uses TRBV6-7 and TRBJ1-5; D perhaps matches TRBD1 (5 bases). TRBV6-7 counts as an open reading frame of uncertain function. V gave up 6 bases and J gave up 0 bases, with 21 bases separating them. The CDR3 is made up of 18 amino acids. The CDR3 nucleotides are TGTGCCAGCAGATGGGGCAGACCAGCGAATAATAGCAATCAGCCCCAGCATTTT. It specifies CASRWGRPANNSNQPQHF.

This rearrangement joins TRBV27 to TRBJ2-1; 9 nucleotides match TRBD2. CDR3 length equals 13 residues. The germline V gene encodes CDR1 MNHEY and CDR2 SMNVEV (reference sequence). V dropped 7 bases and J dropped 7; count of bases not matched to a gene: 5. The CDR3 DNA follows: TGTGCCAGCAACAGCGGGAGGATTAATGAGCAGTTCTTC. Translation: CASNSGRINEQFF.

The genes are TRBV5-6 and TRBJ2-1; 7 bases are shared with TRBD1. Germline trimming cut 4 bases from V and 12 bases from J; bases unmatched to any gene: 10. CDR3 length: 13 amino acids. Germline assignment: CDR1 SGHDT and CDR2 YYEEEE. For the CDR3, the DNA is TGTGCCAGCAGCCACAGTGGGACAGAGGGGCAGTTCTTC. Protein product: CASSHSGTEGQFF.

As regards this clone: Other DNA variants within this sample encode the same CDR3. This chain joins TRBV6-1 and TRBJ2-7; TRBD2 matches at 10 bases. The CDR3 is 15 residues long. Germline assignment: CDR1 MNHNS and CDR2 SASEGT. V shed 2 bases, J shed 1 base, and the junction held 2 bases outside the gene matches. CDR3 protein: CASSERLAGSYEQYF. The DNA of the CDR3 is TGTGCCAGCAGTGAACGACTAGCGGGTTCCTACGAGCAGTACTTC.

This chain joins TRBV6-1 and TRBJ1-1; D is undetermined. This CDR3 spans 15 amino acids. The V gene lost 3 bases and the J gene lost 1 base, with 12 bases spanning the gap. Germline loops: CDR1 MNHNS, CDR2 SASEGT. The CDR3: CASSEQRTGNTEAFF. CDR3 DNA: TGTGCCAGCAGTGAGCAGCGGACGGGGAACACTGAAGCTTTCTTT.

About this clone itself: Other DNA sequences in the same sample also yield this CDR3. The CDR3 DNA reads TGTGCCTGGAGTGTAGGAGCGGGAGGCGACGAGCAGTACTTC. It is translated as CAWSVGAGGDEQYF. The J gene is TRBJ2-7, the V gene TRBV30, with 9 bases lining up with TRBD2. CDR1 is GTSNPN and CDR2 is SVGIG in the germline V gene (reference sequence). The junction had 5 bases not matched to a gene; V was cut back by 0 bases and J by 5 bases. The length of the CDR3 is 14 residues.

In this sample, this clone turned up once. This CDR3 reads CASSPYRSTDTQYF. DNA for the CDR3: TGTGCCAGCAGCCCCTACCGCAGCACAGATACGCAGTATTTT. The chain uses TRBV27 and TRBJ2-3; D not certain. V lost 6 bases, J lost 0 bases, and 10 bases lay in between. Germline V gene lookup returns CDR1 MNHEY and CDR2 SMNVEV (reference sequence). This CDR3 spans 14 amino acids.

CDR3 in DNA: TGTGCCAGCAGTTTCAGCGGGAGGGCGAGCACAGATACGCAGTATTTT. It codes for CASSFSGRASTDTQYF. The chain carries TRBV27 and TRBJ2-3, with TRBD2 matching over 10 bases. CDR3 length: 16 amino acids. Germline V gene sequence: CDR1 MNHEY, CDR2 SMNVEV (reference sequence). J lost 0 bases, V lost 3 bases, and 3 bases had no gene match.

The DNA for the CDR3 is TGTGCCACCTCGAAAGGAGCCTCCTACAATGAGCAGTTCTTC. Its translation is CATSKGASYNEQFF. The chain employs TRBV15 and TRBJ2-1; D remains ambiguous. Germline CDR1 and CDR2: LNHNV and YYDKDF (reference sequence). The CDR3 contains 14 residues. The V and J ends lost 8 bases and 0 bases respectively, with 11 bases between them. Filled out from reference TRBV15 and TRBJ2-1, the complete variable domain reads DAMVIQNPRYQVTQFGKPVTLSCSQTLNHNVMYWYQQKSSQAPKLLFHYYDKDFNNEADTPDNFQSRRPNTSFCFLDIRSPGLGDTAMYLCATSKGASYNEQFFGPGTRLTVL.

This clone came up once. This chain connects TRBV5-1 to TRBJ2-1; 10 bases agree with TRBD2. J was trimmed by 2 bases and V by 4 bases; bases with no gene match: 6. Germline CDR1 is SGHRS and CDR2 is YFSETQ. The CDR3 contains 16 residues. The CDR3 coding sequence is TGCGCCAGCAGCATCGGGACTAGCGTTACCTACAATGAGCAGTTCTTC. Residues: CASSIGTSVTYNEQFF.

Regarding this clone: Other DNA sequences within the sample encode an identical CDR3. The chain has TRBV27 and TRBJ2-6; tentative D call: TRBD1 (6 bases). V was cut by 0 bases and J by 2 bases, with 8 bases left in between. The CDR3 runs 16 residues. Germline assignment: CDR1 MNHEY and CDR2 SMNVEV (reference sequence). The CDR3 region is CASSLSPGAGANVLTF. CDR3 nucleotide sequence: TGTGCCAGCAGTTTATCACCAGGGGCTGGGGCCAACGTCCTGACTTTC.

Remarks on this clone: Within the sample, other DNA sequences also encode this same CDR3. The chain links TRBV15 to TRBJ1-1; 8 bases align to TRBD1. CDR3 length equals 13 residues. The germline CDR1 and CDR2 sequences are LNHNV and YYDKDF (reference sequence). J lost 4 bases, V lost 3 bases, and 1 base had no gene match. DNA for the CDR3: TGTGCCACCAGCAGGGACAGGGTCACTGAAGCTTTCTTT. This codes for CATSRDRVTEAFF.

Notes on this clone: The same CDR3 is also encoded by other DNA sequences in this sample. The gene calls are TRBV11-2 and TRBJ2-7; weak D call: TRBD2 (6 bases). The V end was cut by 3 bases, the J end by 3 bases, with 9 bases between. The germline gives CDR1 SGHAT, CDR2 FQNNGV. This CDR3 spans 13 amino acids. The CDR3 coding sequence is TGTGCCAGCAGCTTGGGGGGAGGCTACGAGCAGTACTTC. Protein product: CASSLGGGYEQYF.

This chain uses TRBV27 with TRBJ2-1; weak D call: TRBD2 (6 bases). V lost 8 bases and J lost 2, with 10 bases in between. CDR1 and CDR2 from the germline V gene are MNHEY and SMNVEV (reference sequence). This CDR3 contains 13 residues. CDR3 DNA sequence: TGTGCCAGCGCGGCGGGAACCTACAATGAGCAGTTCTTC. The encoded protein is CASAAGTYNEQFF.

The chain has TRBV4-2 and TRBJ1-2; the match to TRBD1 covers 7 bases. After removal of 5 bases from V and 4 bases from J, the junction contained 10 bases not matched to a gene. Looked up from germline, CDR1 is LGHNA and CDR2 is YNFKEQ. The length of the CDR3 is 15 residues. The CDR3 here is CASSKGGGDFYGYTF. CDR3 nucleotide sequence: TGTGCCAGCAGCAAAGGGGGCGGAGACTTCTATGGCTACACCTTC.